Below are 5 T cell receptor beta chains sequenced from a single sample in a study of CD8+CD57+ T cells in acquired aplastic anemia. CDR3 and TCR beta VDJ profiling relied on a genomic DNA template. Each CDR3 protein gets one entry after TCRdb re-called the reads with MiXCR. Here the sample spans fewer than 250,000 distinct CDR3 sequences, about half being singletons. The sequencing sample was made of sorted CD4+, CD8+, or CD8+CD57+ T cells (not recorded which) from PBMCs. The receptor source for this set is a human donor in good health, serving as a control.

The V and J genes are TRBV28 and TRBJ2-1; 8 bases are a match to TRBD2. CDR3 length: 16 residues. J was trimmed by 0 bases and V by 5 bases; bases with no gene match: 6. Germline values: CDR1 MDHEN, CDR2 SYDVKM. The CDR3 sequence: CASSLQGLGSYNEQFF. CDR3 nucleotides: TGTGCCAGCAGTCTCCAGGGACTAGGCTCCTACAATGAGCAGTTCTTC.

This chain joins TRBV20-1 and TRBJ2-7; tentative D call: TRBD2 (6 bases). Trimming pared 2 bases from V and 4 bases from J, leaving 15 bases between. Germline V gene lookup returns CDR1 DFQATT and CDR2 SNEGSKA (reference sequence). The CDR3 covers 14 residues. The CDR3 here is CSARRRAVGYEQYF. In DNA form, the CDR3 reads TGCAGTGCTAGACGGAGGGCGGTTGGATACGAGCAGTACTTC.

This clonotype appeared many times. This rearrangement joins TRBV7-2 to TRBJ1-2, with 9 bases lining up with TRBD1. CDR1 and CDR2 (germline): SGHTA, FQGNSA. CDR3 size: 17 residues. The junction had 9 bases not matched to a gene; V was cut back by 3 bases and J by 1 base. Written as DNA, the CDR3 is TGTGCCAGCAGCTTGGGTCATAAGGACAGGGGTAACTATGGCTACACCTTC. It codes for CASSLGHKDRGNYGYTF. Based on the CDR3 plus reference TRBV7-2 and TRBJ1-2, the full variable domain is GAGVSQSPSNKVTEKGKDVELRCDPISGHTALYWYRQSLGQGLEFLIYFQGNSAPDKSGLPSDRFSAERTGGSVSTLTIQRTQQEDSAVYLCASSLGHKDRGNYGYTFGSGTRLTVV.

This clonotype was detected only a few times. The CDR3 spells CSAEGTGDTEAFF. CDR3 bases: TGCAGTGCTGAAGGGACAGGGGACACTGAAGCTTTCTTT. The chain uses TRBV20-1 and TRBJ1-1, with 10 nucleotides matching TRBD1. The germline V gene has CDR1 DFQATT and CDR2 SNEGSKA (reference sequence). CDR3 size: 13 residues. With 5 bases clipped from V and 3 bases from J, the junction kept 3 bases outside the gene matches.

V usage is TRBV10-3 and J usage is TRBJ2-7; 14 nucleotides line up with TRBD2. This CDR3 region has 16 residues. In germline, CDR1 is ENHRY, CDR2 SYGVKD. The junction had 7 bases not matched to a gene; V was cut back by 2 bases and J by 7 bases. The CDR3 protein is CAISEAGTSGRVEQYF. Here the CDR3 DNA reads TGTGCCATCAGTGAGGCCGGGACTAGCGGGAGAGTGGAGCAGTACTTC.